This is a list of T cell receptor beta chains from one sample in a study of blood T cell repertoires in COVID-19. Clones were read by immunoSEQ multiplex PCR, and TCRdb kept only the in-frame ones, dropping some. The table has about 190,000 clones, about four fifths seen once. The sample taken for sequencing was peripheral blood. All receptors come from a man aged 45 to 65 with active or convalescent COVID-19. The CDR3 runs from the conserved cysteine through the conserved F or W. The order of the fields is J gene, D gene, CDR3 length, V gene, clone size, CDR3 protein, CDR3 DNA. D genes are given only for firm matches. Where a row states a size, it is once, few, many or the class of an expanded clone; other rows omit it.

TRBJ1-1,-,13,TRBV28,few,CASSLSTNTEAFF,TGTGCCAGCAGTCTGTCTACGAACACTGAAGCTTTCTTT
TRBJ2-3,-,14,TRBV10-1,-,CASSESQGTDTQYF,TGCGCCAGCAGTGAGTCCCAGGGAACAGATACGCAGTATTTT
TRBJ2-7,-,15,TRBV9,-,CASSVGPGDSVEQYF,TGTGCCAGCAGCGTCGGTCCGGGTGATTCTGTCGAGCAGTACTTC
TRBJ2-1,TRBD2,15,TRBV7-8,-,CASSWTSGTYNEQFF,TGTGCCAGCAGCTGGACTAGCGGGACATACAATGAGCAGTTCTTC
TRBJ2-1,-,22,TRBV12-1,-,CASSRTPGQRRIAETLYNEQFF,TGTGCCAGCAGCCGCACCCCGGGACAGAGAAGAATAGCGGAGACCCTTTACAATGAGCAGTTCTTC
TRBJ2-7,-,12,TRBV2,few,CASSMDSYEQYF,TGTGCCAGCAGTATGGACAGCTACGAGCAGTACTTC
TRBJ2-5,-,17,TRBV5-1,-,CASSLLFRDKRGETQYF,TGCGCCAGCAGCTTGCTTTTTCGGGACAAAAGGGGAGAGACCCAGTACTTC
TRBJ1-3,TRBD1,15,TRBV5-5,-,CASSYGQGARNTIYF,TGTGCCAGCAGCTATGGACAGGGGGCCAGAAACACCATATATTTT
TRBJ1-5,TRBD1,16,TRBV4-1,-,CASSQLTGIADQPQHF,TGCGCCAGCAGCCAATTGACAGGGATAGCAGATCAGCCCCAGCATTTT
TRBJ1-1,TRBD1,14,TRBV30,-,CAWIGTAWGTEAFF,TGTGCCTGGATCGGGACAGCTTGGGGCACTGAAGCTTTCTTT
TRBJ2-1,TRBD2,15,TRBV28,-,CASSLRLAGVNEQFF,TGTGCCAGCAGTTTGCGACTAGCGGGAGTCAATGAGCAGTTCTTC
TRBJ2-7,-,13,TRBV27,-,CASSYSRNYEQYF,TGTGCCAGCAGTTATAGCAGAAACTACGAGCAGTACTTC
TRBJ2-2,TRBD2,16,TRBV7-6,-,CASSLVPGGNTGELFF,TGTGCCAGCAGCTTAGTTCCGGGGGGGAACACCGGGGAGCTGTTTTTT
TRBJ2-1,-,15,TRBV6-6,-,CASSYGAGGADEQFF,TGTGCCAGCAGTTACGGGGCTGGGGGGGCGGATGAGCAGTTCTTC
TRBJ2-7,-,15,TRBV7-9,-,CASSLALPPADEQYF,TGTGCCAGCAGTCTGGCCCTCCCGCCTGCTGACGAGCAGTACTTC
TRBJ2-5,-,12,TRBV6-5,-,CASSRIGETQYF,TGTGCCAGCAGCCGAATCGGAGAGACCCAGTACTTC
TRBJ1-5,-,11,TRBV20-1,-,CSAGQGQPQHF,TGCAGTGCTGGGCAGGGGCAGCCCCAGCATTTT
TRBJ1-1,TRBD1,14,TRBV6-2/TRBV6-3,-,CASSYSGRGFEAFF,TGTGCCAGCAGTTACTCCGGCAGGGGGTTTGAAGCTTTCTTT
TRBJ2-4,TRBD2,17,TRBV4-1,-,CASSQAASGGLGNIQYF,TGCGCCAGCAGCCAGGCAGCTAGCGGGGGGCTCGGTAACATTCAGTACTTC
TRBJ2-5,TRBD1,14,TRBV6-6,-,CASSLDRYQETQYF,TGTGCCAGCAGTTTGGACAGGTACCAAGAGACCCAGTACTTC
TRBJ2-3,-,15,TRBV13,-,CASSQRPRGKDTQYF,TGTGCCAGCAGCCAAAGGCCCAGGGGTAAGGATACGCAGTATTTT
TRBJ1-1,-,15,TRBV18,-,CASSPRREANTEAFF,TGTGCCAGCTCACCTAGGAGGGAAGCGAACACTGAAGCTTTCTTT
TRBJ1-1,-,13,TRBV6-5,few,CASNPRSSTEAFF,TGTGCCAGCAACCCGAGGAGTTCCACTGAAGCTTTCTTT
TRBJ1-3,-,15,TRBV5-1,-,CASSLDSFSGNTIYF,TGCGCCAGCAGCTTGGACAGTTTCTCTGGAAACACCATATATTTT
TRBJ1-1,-,14,TRBV19,-,CASKRTAMNTEAFF,TGTGCCAGTAAGAGGACAGCGATGAACACTGAAGCTTTCTTT
TRBJ2-1,-,19,TRBV9,once,CASSVRGDSGTSSYNEQFF,TGTGCCAGCAGCGTAAGGGGCGACAGTGGAACGAGCTCCTACAATGAGCAGTTCTTC
TRBJ1-1,-,13,TRBV15,-,CATSRGGDTEAFF,TGTGCCACCAGCAGGGGAGGAGACACTGAAGCTTTCTTT
TRBJ1-4,-,15,TRBV5-4,-,CASSLGRDPDEKLFF,TGTGCCAGCAGCTTGGGGCGGGATCCGGATGAAAAACTGTTTTTT
TRBJ2-7,-,14,TRBV5-1,-,CASRGWSGTYEQYF,TGCGCCAGCCGCGGTTGGTCAGGGACCTACGAGCAGTACTTC
TRBJ2-4,TRBD2,16,TRBV7-9,-,CASSPVLAGGPNIQYF,TGTGCCAGCAGCCCAGTCCTAGCGGGAGGGCCAAACATTCAGTACTTC
TRBJ1-2,TRBD1,14,TRBV9,-,CASSTTGTAARYTF,TGTGCCAGTTCTACCACCGGGACAGCTGCGCGCTACACCTTC
TRBJ2-7,-,13,TRBV15,-,CATSTKSSYEQYF,TGTGCCACCAGCACTAAAAGCTCCTACGAGCAGTACTTC
TRBJ1-5,TRBD1,14,TRBV28,-,CASKPGTGNQPQHF,TGTGCCAGCAAACCCGGGACAGGGAATCAGCCCCAGCATTTT
TRBJ1-1,-,11,TRBV30,-,CAWAGNTEAFF,TGTGCCTGGGCAGGGAACACTGAAGCTTTCTTT
TRBJ1-2,-,15,TRBV28,few,CASSLLPGGNYGYTF,TGTGCCAGCAGCCTTCTACCTGGGGGGAACTATGGCTACACCTTC
TRBJ2-1,-,13,TRBV6-2/TRBV6-3,few,CASSYRGGNEQFF,TGTGCCAGCAGTTACCGTGGCGGGAATGAGCAGTTCTTC
TRBJ1-5,-,16,TRBV30,-,CAWSVKSSGSNQPQHF,TGTGCCTGGAGTGTAAAAAGTTCAGGGAGCAATCAGCCCCAGCATTTT